This TCR beta chain was retrieved from a study of blood T cell repertoires in COVID-19. Background on the study: From T cells, B-cell-depleted T cells, or PBMCs came the material, which was cDNA or gDNA.

There are a few counts of this clone. Libraries were prepared by immunoSEQ multiplex PCR; TCRdb keeps only in-frame clonotypes and omits some of them. The sample includes around 280,000 clones, roughly 90% of them seen just once. This CDR3 has 15 residues. The germline gives CDR1 MGHDK, CDR2 SYGVNS. With 4 bases clipped from V and 0 bases from J, the junction kept 3 bases outside the gene matches. The TCR comes from a woman younger than 30 with acute COVID-19. Sequences were obtained from PBMCs or T cells enriched from blood (not recorded which). The chain recombines TRBV25-1 with TRBJ2-7, with TRBD2 identical over 10 bases. The CDR3 protein is CASSARTSGSYEQYF. CDR3 nucleotides: TGTGCCAGCAGTGCGAGGACTAGCGGCTCCTACGAGCAGTACTTC.